A selection of T cell receptor beta chains follows, all from one sample in a study of technical replicates of blood from a handful of donors. Libraries were prepared by immunoSEQ multiplex PCR; TCRdb keeps only in-frame clonotypes and omits some of them. The sample holds 80,000 or so clones, over 75% seen once. Sequencing was carried out using PBMCs. The receptors were gathered from a human donor in good health. Some clones in this sample may be carry-over from other donors' samples. Each CDR3 is given with its conserved first and last residue. A D gene is named only where the DNA matches it firmly. Size tells how often a clone was seen (once, few, many) or the class of an expanded clone, and some rows leave it out.

>TRBJ2-2|TRBD2|TRBV9|.
CASSPRDSGGTGELFF
TGTGCCAGCAGCCCCCGGGATAGCGGGGGCACCGGGGAGCTGTTTTTT
>TRBJ1-5|.|TRBV29-1|.
CSVVEGSFGQPQHF
TGCAGCGTTGTGGAGGGATCCTTCGGGCAGCCCCAGCATTTT
>TRBJ2-7|TRBD2|TRBV4-1|.
CASSHAGGGEQYF
TGCGCCAGCAGCCATGCCGGGGGGGGCGAGCAGTACTTC
>TRBJ2-2|.|TRBV9|.
CASSVSGWATSTGELFF
TGTGCCAGCAGCGTATCAGGGTGGGCTACGAGCACCGGGGAGCTGTTTTTT
>TRBJ2-5|TRBD1|TRBV15|.
CATSTNPGQGAKTQYF
TGTGCCACCAGCACAAATCCGGGACAGGGGGCCAAGACCCAGTACTTC
>TRBJ1-1|.|TRBV30|.
CAWSPTVNTEAFF
TGTGCCTGGAGTCCGACAGTTAACACTGAAGCTTTCTTT
>TRBJ1-5|.|TRBV6-1|.
CASRGGFRDQPQHF
TGTGCCAGCAGGGGGGGGTTTCGGGATCAGCCCCAGCATTTT
>TRBJ2-7|TRBD1|TRBV5-1|.
CASSLGDRAYEQYF
TGCGCCAGCAGCTTGGGTGACAGGGCCTACGAGCAGTACTTC
>TRBJ1-2|TRBD1|TRBV10-3|.
CAISDSDRGASSYGYTF
TGTGCCATCAGTGACTCGGACAGGGGGGCTTCTAGCTATGGCTACACCTTC
>TRBJ1-1|.|TRBV2|once
CASSKRLGLNTEAFF
TGTGCCAGCAGTAAAAGACTTGGGTTGAACACTGAAGCTTTCTTT
>TRBJ1-5|.|TRBV18|.
CASSLIASGGVSNQPQHF
TGTGCCAGCTCACTCATAGCCTCTGGGGGGGTGAGCAATCAGCCCCAGCATTTT
>TRBJ2-4|.|TRBV7-2|few
CASSFSGAKNIQYF
TGTGCCAGCAGCTTCTCGGGGGCCAAAAACATTCAGTACTTC
>TRBJ2-3|TRBD2|TRBV6-6|.
CATLVGLAGDTQYF
TGTGCCACCCTCGTGGGACTAGCTGGGGATACGCAGTATTTT
>TRBJ2-7|.|TRBV7-2|.
CASSLDSATPTYEQYF
TGTGCCAGCAGCTTAGATTCCGCGACACCTACCTACGAGCAGTACTTC
>TRBJ2-3|.|TRBV9|.
CASSVATDTQYF
TGTGCCAGCAGCGTAGCTACAGATACGCAGTATTTT
>TRBJ1-4|TRBD1|TRBV12-5|.
CASGVAGQGVPEKLFF
TGTGCTAGTGGTGTAGCTGGACAGGGGGTCCCTGAAAAACTGTTTTTT
>TRBJ1-4|.|TRBV5-6|few
CASSSLAGDNEKLFF
TGTGCCAGCAGCTCGCTGGCAGGGGATAATGAAAAACTGTTTTTT
>TRBJ1-6|.|TRBV6-6|.
CAATSGGINSPLHF
TGTGCCGCCACCTCTGGGGGGATTAATTCACCCCTCCACTTT
>TRBJ1-5|.|TRBV7-9|.
CASSPTGNQPQHF
TGTGCCAGCAGTCCCACAGGGAATCAGCCCCAGCATTTT
>TRBJ2-7|.|TRBV21-1|.
CARKRTRGRVCDEQYF
TGTGCCAGAAAACGGACTCGGGGTAGAGTTTGCGACGAGCAGTACTTC
>TRBJ2-7|.|TRBV9|few
CASSPVSSYEQYF
TGTGCCAGCAGCCCAGTGTCCTCCTACGAGCAGTACTTC
>TRBJ1-1|TRBD1|TRBV29-1|.
CSVDYGTGANTEAFF
TGCAGCGTTGATTACGGGACAGGAGCAAACACTGAAGCTTTCTTT
>TRBJ1-1|.|TRBV7-2|.
CASSLHKNTEAFF
TGTGCCAGCAGCTTACACAAGAACACTGAAGCTTTCTTT
>TRBJ1-4|.|TRBV6-5|.
CASASRGNEKLFF
TGTGCCAGTGCCTCGCGGGGGAATGAAAAACTGTTTTTT
>TRBJ1-2|.|TRBV6-5|.
CASSPTAGTPYGYTF
TGTGCCAGCAGTCCCACAGCGGGGACTCCCTATGGCTACACCTTC
>TRBJ1-1|.|TRBV30|.
CAWARSSNGEAFF
TGTGCCTGGGCCCGGAGCTCTAACGGTGAAGCTTTCTTT
>TRBJ1-2|TRBD1|TRBV28|.
CASSLPGQGADRYTF
TGTGCCAGCAGTTTGCCTGGACAGGGGGCGGATCGATACACCTTC
>TRBJ2-7|TRBD2|TRBV4-3|.
CASSQLREGFYEQYF
TGCGCCAGCAGCCAATTGCGGGAGGGCTTCTACGAGCAGTACTTC
>TRBJ2-1|TRBD2|TRBV4-3|.
CASSYSGTSGYNEQFF
TGCGCCAGCAGTTATTCCGGGACTAGCGGTTACAATGAGCAGTTCTTC
>TRBJ2-3|.|TRBV7-2|once
CASSLRASTDTQYF
TGTGCCAGCAGCTTAAGAGCTAGCACAGATACGCAGTATTTT
>TRBJ2-5|.|TRBV30|.
CAWSDGTQYF
TGTGCCTGGAGTGACGGGACCCAGTACTTC
>TRBJ2-1|TRBD1|TRBV19|.
CASSKTGQGVYNEQFF
TGTGCCAGTAGTAAAACAGGGCAGGGGGTCTACAATGAGCAGTTCTTC
>TRBJ2-3|TRBD1|TRBV19|.
CASRPGTGGLAGETQYF
TGTGCCAGTAGACCCGGGACAGGGGGGTTAGCGGGAGAGACGCAGTATTTT
>TRBJ2-2|.|TRBV27|once
CASSQTRNTGELFF
TGTGCCAGCAGCCAAACTAGGAACACCGGGGAGCTGTTTTTT
>TRBJ1-2|.|TRBV29-1|.
CSVGVRGSRNYGYTF
TGCAGCGTTGGCGTCAGGGGTAGCCGAAACTATGGCTACACCTTC
>TRBJ1-1|.|TRBV28|.
CASSLFRRATTEAFF
TGTGCCAGCAGTTTATTTCGGAGGGCGACCACTGAAGCTTTCTTT
>TRBJ2-3|TRBD1|TRBV6-5|once
CASSAQGARTDTQYF
TGTGCCAGCAGTGCCCAGGGGGCTCGCACAGATACGCAGTATTTT
>TRBJ2-1|TRBD1|TRBV5-4|.
CASSFDATGDNEQFF
TGTGCCAGCAGCTTCGACGCTACAGGGGACAATGAGCAGTTCTTC
>TRBJ2-3|.|TRBV7-2|.
CASSLSGSGDTQYF
TGTGCCAGCAGCTTATCCGGGAGCGGGGATACGCAGTATTTT
>TRBJ2-6|TRBD1|TRBV27|.
CASSAGTGYSGANVLTF
TGTGCCAGCAGTGCCGGGACAGGGTACTCTGGGGCCAACGTCCTGACTTTC
>TRBJ1-1|.|TRBV19|.
CASMGSGNPLNTEAFF
TGTGCCAGTATGGGATCGGGGAATCCGCTGAACACTGAAGCTTTCTTT
>TRBJ2-7|.|TRBV18|once
CASSPHKGPVPYEQYF
TGTGCCAGCTCACCACATAAGGGGCCGGTACCATACGAGCAGTACTTC
>TRBJ1-1|.|TRBV4-1|.
CASSQAFTGTTEAFF
TGCGCCAGCAGCCAAGCTTTTACAGGGACCACTGAAGCTTTCTTT
>TRBJ1-1|.|TRBV9|.
CASSVATGERAFF
TGTGCCAGCAGCGTAGCTACGGGGGAGAGGGCTTTCTTT
>TRBJ2-5|TRBD1|TRBV18|.
CASSLRTGTETQYF
TGTGCCAGCTCACTCCGGACAGGGACAGAGACCCAGTACTTC
>TRBJ1-6|.|TRBV11-2|few
CASSLSDTNNSPLHF
TGTGCCAGCAGCTTATCGGACACCAATAATTCACCCCTCCACTTT
>TRBJ1-2|TRBD1|TRBV6-1|.
CASRHRGQEMGYTF
TGTGCCAGCAGACACAGGGGGCAAGAGATGGGCTACACCTTC
>TRBJ1-5|.|TRBV19|.
CASSMEGNQPQHF
TGTGCCAGTAGTATGGAGGGGAATCAGCCCCAGCATTTT
>TRBJ2-1|TRBD2|TRBV2|.
CASSPRLAGDYNEQFF
TGTGCCAGCAGCCCACGTCTAGCGGGGGACTACAATGAGCAGTTCTTC